This T cell receptor beta chain was captured by sequencing in a study of blood T cell repertoires in COVID-19. Study at large: The analysed material was cDNA or gDNA that came from T cells, B-cell-depleted T cells, or PBMCs.

Germline assignment: CDR1 SGHDT and CDR2 YYEEEE. CDR3 size: 13 residues. Unmatched junction bases numbered 4, after V lost 4 bases and J lost 6 bases. Using immunoSEQ multiplex PCR, the repertoire was profiled, and TCRdb retains in-frame clones only, with some absent. The sample has about 150,000 clones; around 78% are singletons. Only one count was recorded for this clone. The clonotype originates from a man older than 75 with acute or convalescent COVID-19. This chain uses TRBV5-6 with TRBJ2-5; 9 positions match TRBD1. Material for sequencing was peripheral blood. The CDR3 spells CASSRDRGKTQYF. CDR3 bases: TGTGCCAGCAGCCGAGACAGGGGGAAGACCCAGTACTTC.